Shown below are 23 T cell receptor beta chains from a single sample sequenced in a study of cytomegalovirus exposure and HLA in healthy donors (dated 2017 in TCRdb). The method was the immunoSEQ multiplex PCR assay. The table was pulled from immuneACCESS by TCRdb, which kept in-frame rearrangements only. Such tables lose some clones; where checked, under half of the loss comes from unresolved V genes, and the rest has no known cause. In all, the sample holds 150,000 to 200,000 clones, and 75% to 90% of those were seen once. The top ten constitute about 7% of the sample. The sample consisted of PBMCs. All receptors derive from a man younger than 30 in good health and CMV-seropositive.

This clone was found once. The chain uses TRBV28 and TRBJ1-1; D unclear. Per the germline V gene, CDR1 is MDHEN and CDR2 is SYDVKM. V lost 5 bases and J 6 bases, leaving 7 bases between the germline ends. This CDR3 is 11 amino acids long. The CDR3 is CASSPRPEAFF. The CDR3 DNA sequence: TGTGCCAGCAGTCCTAGACCTGAAGCTTTCTTT.

J is TRBJ2-2 and V is TRBV13; unclear D gene. CDR3 length: 16 residues. CDR1 is PRHDT, CDR2 FYEKMQ, per germline (reference sequence). V was clipped by 2 bases and J by 0 bases, with 10 bases between them. Written as DNA, the CDR3 is TGTGCCAGCAGCTTAAACAGATACGCGAACACCGGGGAGCTGTTTTTT. This translates into CASSLNRYANTGELFF.

The chain employs TRBV11-2 and TRBJ2-2, with 9 bases matching TRBD2. In germline, CDR1 is SGHAT, CDR2 FQNNGV. This CDR3 region has 15 residues. With V trimmed by 8 bases and J by 3 bases, 7 bases remained unmatched. CDR3: CASVGGRADTGELFF. CDR3 bases: TGTGCCAGCGTGGGCGGGAGGGCCGACACCGGGGAGCTGTTTTTT.

The chain has TRBV28 and TRBJ1-5; perhaps TRBD1 as D (6 bases). Germline V gene sequence: CDR1 MDHEN, CDR2 SYDVKM. Trimming removed 6 bases from V and 3 bases from J, with 15 bases in between. The CDR3 has 15 residues. CDR3 amino acids: CASRTVGQSNQPQHF. CDR3 coding DNA: TGTGCCAGCAGAACCGTCGGACAGTCCAATCAGCCCCAGCATTTT.

The chain recombines TRBV5-4 with TRBJ2-7, with 8 bases aligning to TRBD2. The CDR3 spans 16 residues. The junction had 13 bases not matched to a gene; V was cut back by 4 bases and J by 4 bases. Germline CDR1 and CDR2: SGHNT and YYREEE (reference sequence). CDR3 sequence: CASSRGASGLSYEQYF. CDR3 nucleotides: TGTGCCAGCAGCCGGGGGGCTAGCGGGCTCTCTTACGAGCAGTACTTC.

V and J are TRBV19 and TRBJ2-1; D uncertain. Trimming pared 3 bases from V and 10 bases from J, leaving 10 bases between. Germline CDR1 LNHDA, CDR2 SQIVND (reference sequence). This CDR3 contains 12 residues. CDR3 nucleotides: TGTGCCAGTAGTATTGGATCTAGAGAGCAGTTCTTC. It yields the protein CASSIGSREQFF. The full variable domain, with the rest looked up from reference TRBV19 and TRBJ2-1, is DGGITQSPKYLFRKEGQNVTLSCEQNLNHDAMYWYRQDPGQGLRLIYYSQIVNDFQKGDIAEGYSVSREKKESFPLTVTSAQKNPTAFYLCASSIGSREQFFGPGTRLTVL.

V is TRBV4-1 and J is TRBJ2-7, with unresolved D. Trimming took off 0 bases at V and 2 bases at J, with 8 bases between the two ends. The germline V gene has CDR1 MGHRA and CDR2 YSYEKL. The CDR3 covers 14 residues. CDR3 nucleotides: TGCGCCAGCAGCCAAGAGCTCACTACCTACGAGCAGTACTTC. Translation gives CASSQELTTYEQYF.

The rearrangement links TRBV5-6 to TRBJ1-1, with no clear D. Germline V lookup: CDR1 SGHDT, CDR2 YYEEEE. V was clipped by 5 bases and J by 4 bases, with 21 bases between them. This CDR3 has 16 residues. The chain's CDR3 is CASRPGRASSTTEAFF. The CDR3 DNA is TGTGCCAGCAGACCCGGGAGGGCATCATCAACCACTGAAGCTTTCTTT. The whole variable domain, filled in from reference TRBV5-6 and TRBJ1-1, reads DAGVTQSPTHLIKTRGQQVTLRCSPKSGHDTVSWYQQALGQGPQFIFQYYEEEERQRGNFPDRFSGHQFPNYSSELNVNALLLGDSALYLCASRPGRASSTTEAFFGQGTRLTVV.

The rearrangement joins TRBV19 to TRBJ2-7; 11 bases are shared with TRBD2. With V trimmed by 3 bases and J by 5 bases, 9 bases remained unmatched. CDR1 LNHDA and CDR2 SQIVND come from the germline V gene (reference sequence). The CDR3 spans 16 residues. CDR3 in DNA: TGTGCCAGTAGTATGGGGCTAGCGGGAGGAAAGCACGAGCAGTACTTC. Protein sequence: CASSMGLAGGKHEQYF.

The J gene is TRBJ2-2, the V gene TRBV28; the D is unclear. The V gene lost 4 bases and the J gene lost 6 bases, with 18 bases spanning the gap. Germline CDR1 MDHEN, CDR2 SYDVKM. This CDR3 contains 16 residues. This chain's CDR3 is CASSSFPTSIAGELFF. The CDR3 DNA follows: TGTGCCAGCAGTTCCTTTCCCACGTCTATAGCCGGGGAGCTGTTTTTT.

The chain links TRBV7-9 to TRBJ2-5; D is possibly TRBD1 (6 bases). V dropped 6 bases and J dropped 0 bases, with 8 bases sitting between them. This CDR3 is 13 amino acids long. Germline V lookup: CDR1 SEHNR, CDR2 FQNEAQ (reference sequence). The CDR3 sequence is CASRGTNQETQYF. The CDR3 DNA is TGTGCCAGCAGGGGGACAAACCAAGAGACCCAGTACTTC. Combining the CDR3 with reference TRBV7-9 and TRBJ2-5 gives the whole variable domain DTGVSQNPRHKITKRGQNVTFRCDPISEHNRLYWYRQTLGQGPEFLTYFQNEAQLEKSRLLSDRFSAERPKGSFSTLEIQRTEQGDSAMYLCASRGTNQETQYFGPGTRLLVL.

The chain links TRBV9 to TRBJ2-1; 7 positions match TRBD2. The CDR3 runs to 12 residues. CDR1 and CDR2 (germline): SGDLS, YYNGEE. Trimming took 3 bases from V and 10 from J; bases not matched to a gene: 4. The CDR3 nucleotides read TGTGCCAGCAGCGCGCGGGGGTGGGAGCAGTTCTTC. Translated, it gives CASSARGWEQFF.

The gene calls are TRBV5-6 and TRBJ2-7; 15 bases match TRBD2. CDR3 length: 16 residues. From germline, CDR1 is SGHDT and CDR2 YYEEEE. V lost 1 base, J lost 7 bases, and 6 bases stayed unmatched. The CDR3 reads CASSLRTSGREREQYF. Written as DNA, the CDR3 is TGTGCCAGCAGCTTGAGGACTAGCGGGAGGGAACGGGAGCAGTACTTC.

The chain recombines TRBV7-2 with TRBJ1-2; maybe TRBD1 (5 bases). V was trimmed by 5 bases and J by 1 base, leaving 11 bases between them. The V gene's germline CDR1 is SGHTA and CDR2 FQGNSA. The CDR3 is made up of 14 amino acids. The CDR3 region is CASSPLTVNYGYTF. The CDR3 DNA sequence: TGTGCCAGCAGCCCCCTGACAGTTAACTATGGCTACACCTTC. The full variable domain, with the rest looked up from reference TRBV7-2 and TRBJ1-2, is GAGVSQSPSNKVTEKGKDVELRCDPISGHTALYWYRQSLGQGLEFLIYFQGNSAPDKSGLPSDRFSAERTGGSVSTLTIQRTQQEDSAVYLCASSPLTVNYGYTFGSGTRLTVV.

This chain uses TRBV5-1 with TRBJ2-7, with 7 bases fitting TRBD1. The germline gives CDR1 SGHRS, CDR2 YFSETQ. The J segment lost 7 bases and the V segment lost 4 bases, leaving 8 bases of the junction unmatched. CDR3 size: 13 residues. CDR3 DNA: TGCGCCAGCAGCCCCTACACAGGGGATGAGCAGTACTTC. It specifies CASSPYTGDEQYF.

On this clone: At one of its ends the junction is not consistent with the germline gene, which may arise from a read error. The chain combines TRBV2 with TRBJ2-2, with D maybe TRBD1 (6 bases). Germline V CDR1 and CDR2: SNHLY, FYNNEI. The CDR3 is made up of 13 amino acids. CDR3 sequence: CASSGGRTWELFF. For the CDR3, the DNA is TGTGCCAGCAGTGGGGGGCGCACCTGGGAGCTGTTTTTT.

The chain recombines TRBV7-9 with TRBJ2-7; 8 nucleotides line up with TRBD1. Trimming cost V 2 bases and J 5 bases; bases outside gene matches: 8. This CDR3 region has 15 residues. Germline V gene lookup returns CDR1 SEHNR and CDR2 FQNEAQ (reference sequence). CDR3 in DNA: TGTGCCAGCAGCTTACCCGAACAGGGGGGAAACGAGCAGTACTTC. Translated: CASSLPEQGGNEQYF.

The chain joins TRBV11-2 to TRBJ2-2, with 7 bases lining up with TRBD1. The CDR3 runs to 19 residues. Trimming took 3 bases from V and 2 from J; bases not matched to a gene: 15. Germline CDR1 reads SGHAT; CDR2 reads FQNNGV. CDR3: CASSFPSDRPSTNTGELFF. The CDR3 nucleotides read TGTGCCAGCAGCTTCCCCTCGGACAGGCCCTCCACAAACACCGGGGAGCTGTTTTTT.

This clone was picked up one time. The chain couples TRBV11-1 to TRBJ2-1; 13 bases are shared with TRBD2. CDR1 is SGHAT, CDR2 FQDESV, per germline (reference sequence). With 0 bases clipped from V and 7 bases from J, the junction kept 3 bases outside the gene matches. The CDR3 loop spans 16 amino acids. CDR3 nucleotides: TGTGCCAGCAGCTTAGCTCGGACTAGCGGGAGAAATGAGCAGTTCTTC. The encoded protein is CASSLARTSGRNEQFF. The entire variable domain, with the rest obtained from reference TRBV11-1 and TRBJ2-1, is as follows: EAEVAQSPRYKITEKSQAVAFWCDPISGHATLYWYRQILGQGPELLVQFQDESVVDDSQLPKDRFSAERLKGVDSTLKIQPAELGDSAMYLCASSLARTSGRNEQFFGPGTRLTVL.

The CDR3 sequence: CASSSGGGYNEQFF. In DNA form, the CDR3 reads TGTGCCAGCTCAAGCGGGGGGGGCTACAATGAGCAGTTCTTC. The chain uses TRBV18 and TRBJ2-1, with TRBD2 matching 10 bases. In germline, CDR1 is KGHSH, CDR2 LQKENI. CDR3 size: 14 residues. The V gene end was trimmed by 5 bases and the J gene end by 3 bases; junction bases not matched to a gene: 1.

CDR3 sequence: CASSFRRAAGELFF. The CDR3 nucleotides read TGTGCCAGCAGCTTCAGGCGGGCCGCCGGGGAGCTGTTTTTT. The V and J genes are TRBV7-2 and TRBJ2-2; D may be TRBD2 (5 bases). Looked up from germline, CDR1 is SGHTA and CDR2 is FQGNSA. The CDR3 covers 14 residues. The V end lost 3 bases, the J end lost 6 bases, and 11 bases lay between the germline ends. The full variable domain, in which reference TRBV7-2 and TRBJ2-2 provide the parts outside the CDR3, is GAGVSQSPSNKVTEKGKDVELRCDPISGHTALYWYRQSLGQGLEFLIYFQGNSAPDKSGLPSDRFSAERTGGSVSTLTIQRTQQEDSAVYLCASSFRRAAGELFFGEGSRLTVL.

Points on this clone: One end of the junction varies from germline; a read error may be responsible. This chain connects TRBV28 to TRBJ1-5; D possibly corresponds to TRBD1 (6 bases). The germline V gene encodes CDR1 MDHEN and CDR2 SYDVKM. The length of the CDR3 is 12 residues. CDR3 sequence: CASSGDNQSQHF. The CDR3 region has the DNA TGTGCCAGCAGTGGGGACAATCAGTCCCAGCATTTT.

The V gene is TRBV29-1, the J gene TRBJ1-2, with D perhaps matching TRBD1 (6 bases). V was shortened by 6 bases and J by 7 bases, with 18 bases between the two germline ends. The CDR3 is 13 residues long. The V gene's germline CDR1 is SQVTM and CDR2 ANQGSEA. CDR3 in amino acids: CSVPHRGARGYTF. For the CDR3, the DNA is TGCAGCGTCCCCCACCGGGGGGCCCGTGGCTACACCTTC.